Each of the 14 T cell receptor beta chains below was sequenced from the same sample in a study of T-cell memory formation after mild COVID-19. TCRdb used MiXCR to reprocess the 5' RACE reads, holding one entry per CDR3 protein. The sample lists more than 400,000 distinct CDR3 sequences; 15% to 20% were seen once. Sequencing was performed on PBMCs or a T cell subset sorted from them (not recorded which). Receptors were obtained from an adult woman who had mild COVID-19 (a few samples of this study predate the infection). Cell type and time point are not known.

This clonotype was seen a handful of times. V gene TRBV27 combines with J gene TRBJ1-1, with D tentatively TRBD1 (5 bases). The CDR3 length is 13 residues. V dropped 7 bases and J dropped 10 bases, with 19 bases sitting between them. Germline CDR1 and CDR2: MNHEY and SMNVEV (reference sequence). This CDR3 is CASNHAGPNGAFF. The CDR3, as DNA: TGTGCCAGCAATCACGCAGGGCCAAACGGAGCTTTCTTT.

V usage is TRBV6-2 or TRBV6-3 and J usage is TRBJ1-5; no clear D gene. V lost 7 bases to trimming and J lost 7 bases, with 20 bases between them. The CDR3 totals 15 residues. CDR1 is MNHEY and CDR2 is SVGEGT in the germline V gene. CDR3: CASIPGVREEQPQHF. The CDR3 DNA reads as TGTGCCAGCATTCCCGGAGTTAGGGAAGAGCAGCCCCAGCATTTT.

V and J are TRBV30 and TRBJ2-5; tentatively, D is TRBD1 or TRBD2 (5 bases each). Germline CDR1 GTSNPN, CDR2 SVGIG (reference sequence). This CDR3 contains 13 residues. CDR3 protein: CARKGHLRGAQYF. CDR3 nucleotides: TGTGCACGGAAAGGCCACTTGAGGGGAGCCCAGTACTTC. Together with reference TRBV30 and TRBJ2-5, the CDR3 gives the full variable domain: SQTIHQWPATLVQPVGSPLSLECTVEGTSNPNLYWYRQAAGRGLQLLFYSVGIGQISSEVPQNLSASRPQDRQFILSSKKLLLSDSGFYLCARKGHLRGAQYFGPGTRLLVL.

The V and J genes are TRBV4-2 and TRBJ1-2; possibly TRBD1 for D (5 bases). V lost 3 bases and J lost 0, with 11 bases in between. Per germline, CDR1 LGHNA and CDR2 YNFKEQ. The CDR3 is made up of 15 amino acids. The CDR3: CASSQGPDSNYGYTF. The CDR3, as DNA: TGTGCCAGCAGCCAGGGGCCGGATTCTAACTATGGCTACACCTTC.

This clonotype came up a few times. The DNA for the CDR3 is TGTGCCAGCAGTCCAGGACAGGGAGAGGGGCTCGGTGAAGCTTTCTTT. It is translated as CASSPGQGEGLGEAFF. V and J are TRBV12-3 or TRBV12-4 and TRBJ1-1; 8 bases are shared with TRBD1. The V gene end was trimmed by 5 bases and the J gene end by 7 bases; junction bases not matched to a gene: 15. The CDR3 covers 16 residues.

The rearrangement uses TRBV7-9 and TRBJ2-7; TRBD2 matches 7 bases. V was pared by 4 bases and J by 0 bases, with 9 bases of the junction left unmatched. CDR3 length: 16 amino acids. The germline CDR1 and CDR2 sequences are SEHNR and FQNEAQ (reference sequence). For the CDR3, the DNA is TGTGCCAGCAGCTCCACGACTAGCTGGATCTCCTACGAGCAGTACTTC. Amino acids: CASSSTTSWISYEQYF.

About this clonotype itself: This likely comes from a read error, as the CDR3 has no conserved phenylalanine or tryptophan at its end. Because the CDR3's place on the DNA is in doubt, the DNA is left out and the CDR3 is given as listed by TCRdb. The chain uses TRBV11-1 and TRBJ2-5; the table's TRBD1 call for D was not verified on the DNA. The CDR3 region is 12 residues in length, termini included. Germline V gives CDR1 SGHAT, CDR2 FQDESV (reference sequence). The CDR3 region is CASSSTNTAGTL.

The CDR3, as DNA: TGTGCCAGCAGCGCCTCGACACGAGCGGGAGGGCCGGGTCCCTTTAGCACAGATACGCAGTATTTT. Its translation: CASSASTRAGGPGPFSTDTQYF. The rearrangement uses TRBV4-2 and TRBJ2-3; the match to TRBD2 covers 10 bases. Germline-derived CDR1 and CDR2 are LGHNA and YNFKEQ. Trimming took 5 bases from V and 0 from J; bases not matched to a gene: 23. The CDR3 length is 22 residues.

V is TRBV6-5 and J is TRBJ1-1; TRBD1 might be the D (5 bases). The CDR3 length is 16 residues. V was cut by 2 bases and J by 4 bases, with 17 bases left in between. Germline V gives CDR1 MNHEY, CDR2 SVGAGI. The CDR3 here is CASSYGAGERGTEAFF. CDR3 DNA sequence: TGTGCCAGCAGTTACGGGGCGGGGGAGAGGGGCACTGAAGCTTTCTTT.

This chain connects TRBV4-1 to TRBJ1-2; no reliable D call. From germline, CDR1 is MGHRA and CDR2 YSYEKL. This CDR3 spans 14 amino acids. Trimming removed 0 bases from V and 4 bases from J, with 9 bases in between. The CDR3 is CASSQDVSGYGYTF. The CDR3 bases are TGCGCCAGCAGCCAAGATGTCTCAGGCTATGGCTACACCTTC.

This sequence joins TRBV3-1 and TRBJ1-1; unclear D gene. The CDR3 is made up of 13 amino acids. Germline CDR1 is LGHDT and CDR2 is YNNKEL (reference sequence). Trimming took 0 bases from V and 11 from J, leaving 13 bases between them. The CDR3 nucleotides are TGTGCCAGCAGCCAAGATCGGCGGAGGGAGGCTTTCTTT. Its translation is CASSQDRRREAFF. Based on the CDR3 plus reference TRBV3-1 and TRBJ1-1, the full variable domain is DTAVSQTPKYLVTQMGNDKSIKCEQNLGHDTMYWYKQDSKKFLKIMFSYNNKELIINETVPNRFSPKSPDKAHLNLHINSLELGDSAVYFCASSQDRRREAFFGQGTRLTVV.

This clonotype was seen only a few times. The chain combines TRBV12-3 or TRBV12-4 with TRBJ2-7; 9 bases match TRBD2. The CDR3 is 15 amino acids. Trimming removed 5 bases from V and 2 bases from J; junction bases left unmatched: 7. The CDR3 nucleotides are TGTGCCAGCAGTCCCTATAGCGGGAGTCCCTACGAGCAGTACTTC. Amino acids: CASSPYSGSPYEQYF.

J is TRBJ2-7 and V is TRBV27, with a weak D call TRBD1 (5 bases). Germline CDR1 is MNHEY and CDR2 is SMNVEV (reference sequence). The CDR3 consists of 13 residues. Trimming took off 10 bases at V and 4 bases at J, with 17 bases between the two ends. The CDR3 protein is CATRDSSEYEQYF. The CDR3 DNA reads TGTGCCACAAGAGACAGTTCCGAGTACGAGCAGTACTTC.

This clonotype was picked up a small number of times. The gene calls are TRBV10-2 and TRBJ2-1, with 10 bases identical to TRBD2. V was clipped by 6 bases and J by 12 bases; unmatched bases: 17. The length of the CDR3 is 16 residues. CDR1 WSHSY and CDR2 SAAADI come from the germline V gene. CDR3 in DNA: TGCGCCAGCAGCCCCCCCGAACTAGCGGGAACTCGAGGGCAGTTCTTC. It codes for CASSPPELAGTRGQFF.